This T cell receptor (beta chain) was sequenced in a study of regulatory T cells in long-lasting Graves disease. Study-wide results and limits: TCR diversity in persistent Graves' patients was below that of newly diagnosed ones.

The germline V gene encodes CDR1 SGHTA and CDR2 FQGNSA. The CDR3 has 16 amino acids. V lost 5 bases, J lost 0 bases, and 9 bases stayed unmatched. Described time point: persistent/refractory GD, antithyroid drugs over 5 years with positive TRAb. RNA extracted from PBMCs served as the sequencing template. CDR3 regions were amplified by Arm-PCR using iRepertoire HTBI primers to build TCR beta libraries. TCRdb reprocessed the multiplex PCR reads with MiXCR, giving one entry per CDR3 protein. The repertoire holds more than 650,000 distinct CDR3 sequences, with about 32% as singletons. This clonotype occurred many times. The antigen remains unidentified.

The chain couples TRBV7-2 to TRBJ1-1; 7 positions agree with TRBD1. The receptor was derived from a female donor with Graves disease. The sample was peripheral blood mononuclear cells (PBMCs), taken when the disease was refractory, from a patient treated with antithyroid drugs. For the CDR3, the DNA is TGTGCCAGCAGCGTGTGGGACAGCCCCATGAACACTGAAGCTTTCTTT. This encodes CASSVWDSPMNTEAFF.